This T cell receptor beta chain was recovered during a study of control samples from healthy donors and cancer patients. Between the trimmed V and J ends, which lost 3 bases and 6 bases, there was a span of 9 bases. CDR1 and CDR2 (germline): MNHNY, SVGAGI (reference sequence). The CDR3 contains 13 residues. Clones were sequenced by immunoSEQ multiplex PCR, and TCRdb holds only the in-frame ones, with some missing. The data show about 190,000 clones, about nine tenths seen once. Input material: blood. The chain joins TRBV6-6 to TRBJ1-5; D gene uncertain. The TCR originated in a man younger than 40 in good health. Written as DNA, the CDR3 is TGTGCCAGCAGTTATGCCGGTGGTCAGCCCCAGCATTTT. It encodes CASSYAGGQPQHF.